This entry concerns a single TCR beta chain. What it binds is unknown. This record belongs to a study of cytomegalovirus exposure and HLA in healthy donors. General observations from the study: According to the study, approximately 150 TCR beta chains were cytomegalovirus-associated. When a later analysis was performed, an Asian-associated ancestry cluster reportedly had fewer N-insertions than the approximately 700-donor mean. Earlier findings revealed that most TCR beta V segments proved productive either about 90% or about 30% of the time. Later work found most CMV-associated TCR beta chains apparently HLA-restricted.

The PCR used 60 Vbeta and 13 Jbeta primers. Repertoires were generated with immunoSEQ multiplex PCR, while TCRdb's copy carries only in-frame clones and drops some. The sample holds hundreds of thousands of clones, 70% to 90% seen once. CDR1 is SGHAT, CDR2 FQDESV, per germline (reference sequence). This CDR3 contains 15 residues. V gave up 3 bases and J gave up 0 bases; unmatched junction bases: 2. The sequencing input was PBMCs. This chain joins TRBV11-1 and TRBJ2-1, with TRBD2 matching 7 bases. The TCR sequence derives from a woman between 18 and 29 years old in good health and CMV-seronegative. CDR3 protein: CASSFWGGSYNEQFF. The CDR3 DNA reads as TGTGCCAGCAGCTTTTGGGGGGGCTCCTACAATGAGCAGTTCTTC.